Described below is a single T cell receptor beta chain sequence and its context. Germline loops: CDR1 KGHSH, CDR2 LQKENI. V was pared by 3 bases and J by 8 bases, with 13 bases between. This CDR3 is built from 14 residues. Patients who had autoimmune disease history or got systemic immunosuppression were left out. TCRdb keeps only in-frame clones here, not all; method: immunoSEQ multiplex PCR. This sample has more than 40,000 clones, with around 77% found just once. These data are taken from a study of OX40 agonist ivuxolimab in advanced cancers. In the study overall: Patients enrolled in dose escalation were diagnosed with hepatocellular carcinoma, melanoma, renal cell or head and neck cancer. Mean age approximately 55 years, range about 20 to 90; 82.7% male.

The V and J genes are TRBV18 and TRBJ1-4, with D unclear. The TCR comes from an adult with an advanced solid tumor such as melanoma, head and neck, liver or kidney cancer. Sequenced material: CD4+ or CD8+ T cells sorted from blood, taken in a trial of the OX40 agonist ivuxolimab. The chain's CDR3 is CASSPGRTREKLFF. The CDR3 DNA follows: TGTGCCAGCTCACCGGGTCGCACGCGAGAAAAACTGTTTTTT.